This T cell receptor (beta chain) appears in the sequencing data of a study of cytomegalovirus exposure and HLA in healthy donors. At the level of the study: The same platform as the roughly 630 first-cohort repertoires was used for the 120 or so validation repertoires, a later analysis reported.

Profiled with immunoSEQ multiplex PCR; TCRdb holds only in-frame clones, not every one. Among about 100,000 clones listed, about 95% were seen once. Germline CDR1 reads MGHRA; CDR2 reads YSYEKL. The CDR3 loop spans 16 amino acids. V gave up 4 bases and J gave up 0 bases, with 15 bases separating them. The V gene is TRBV4-1, the J gene TRBJ1-2, with D unresolved. This sequence originates from a woman aged 18-29 years in good health and CMV-seronegative. Sequences were obtained from PBMCs. The DNA for the CDR3 is TGCGCCAGCAGCCTTAGCGACGGAGCTTCTAACTATGGCTACACCTTC. Translating gives CASSLSDGASNYGYTF.